Shown below are 22 T cell receptor beta chains from a single sample sequenced in a study of blood T cell repertoires in COVID-19. Assay: immunoSEQ multiplex PCR; the TCRdb copy retains only in-frame clones and omits some. The repertoire consists of roughly 220,000 clones, with 70% to 90% occurring once and the leading ten covering 2.9%. The source material was peripheral blood. The receptors shown here come from a man aged 50 to 59 who had recovered from COVID-19.

As DNA, the CDR3 is TGTGCCAGCAGTTACAACCCCACAGGGGAAGGAAACATTCAGTACTTC. Translation gives CASSYNPTGEGNIQYF. The rearrangement uses TRBV6-5 and TRBJ2-4, with 7 bases matching TRBD1. Germline values: CDR1 MNHEY, CDR2 SVGAGI. Trimming removed 2 bases from V and 6 bases from J; junction bases left unmatched: 10. The CDR3 is 16 amino acids.

V usage is TRBV10-1 and J usage is TRBJ1-6; D possibly corresponds to TRBD1 (5 bases). In germline, CDR1 is WNHNN, CDR2 SYGVQD (reference sequence). This CDR3 is 15 amino acids long. V was cut by 0 bases and J by 7 bases, with 10 bases left in between. CDR3 in amino acids: CASSESRTPNSPLHF. In DNA, the CDR3 is TGCGCCAGCAGTGAGTCTAGGACACCCAATTCACCCCTCCACTTT.

The rearrangement links TRBV5-4 to TRBJ2-1; tentatively, D is TRBD1 (5 bases). This CDR3 is built from 14 residues. Trimming shortened V by 0 bases and J by 4 bases, and 8 bases separated the two germline ends. From germline, CDR1 is SGHNT and CDR2 YYREEE (reference sequence). The CDR3: CASSLGTQYNEQFF. The CDR3 DNA reads as TGTGCCAGCAGCTTGGGGACACAGTACAATGAGCAGTTCTTC. Variable domain in full (rest from reference TRBV5-4 and TRBJ2-1): ETGVTQSPTHLIKTRGQQVTLRCSSQSGHNTVSWYQQALGQGPQFIFQYYREEENGRGNFPPRFSGLQFPNYSSELNVNALELDDSALYLCASSLGTQYNEQFFGPGTRLTVL.

The gene calls are TRBV25-1 and TRBJ2-4, with 7 bases aligning to TRBD2. V shed 2 bases and J 15 bases; nucleotides not matched to a gene: 13. The germline V gene encodes CDR1 MGHDK and CDR2 SYGVNS. The CDR3 totals 14 residues. The CDR3 region is CASSEHSPREVRYF. The CDR3 DNA sequence: TGTGCCAGCAGTGAACACAGTCCCCGGGAGGTCCGGTACTTC.

As DNA, the CDR3 is TGTGCCAGCAGCAAAGAAGCGGGACAGGGGAGGGATCAGCCCCAGCATTTT. It translates to CASSKEAGQGRDQPQHF. The chain joins TRBV21-1 to TRBJ1-5; the table calls TRBD1, which could not be checked here. TRBV21-1 is listed as a pseudogene. There are 17 residues in the CDR3.

The chain recombines TRBV7-8 with TRBJ2-7; 12 positions match TRBD2. V lost 3 bases and J lost 6; bases outside the gene matches: 6. The germline V gene has CDR1 SGHVS and CDR2 FQNEAQ. This CDR3 region has 15 residues. The CDR3 region has the DNA TGTGCCAGCAGCTTGCCTAGCGGGAGGGCGGGCGAGCAGTACTTC. It yields the protein CASSLPSGRAGEQYF.

CDR3 DNA sequence: TGCGCCAGCAGCAACGACGGGACTAGCCAGTTCTTC. Amino acids: CASSNDGTSQFF. The chain links TRBV5-1 to TRBJ2-1; TRBD2 agrees at 9 bases. Trimming at V came to 4 bases and at J to 13 bases, leaving 6 bases not matched to a gene. Germline assignment: CDR1 SGHRS and CDR2 YFSETQ. The CDR3 has 12 residues. Together with reference TRBV5-1 and TRBJ2-1, the CDR3 gives the full variable domain: KAGVTQTPRYLIKTRGQQVTLSCSPISGHRSVSWYQQTPGQGLQFLFEYFSETQRNKGNFPGRFSGRQFSNSRSEMNVSTLELGDSALYLCASSNDGTSQFFGPGTRLTVL.

This rearrangement joins TRBV18 to TRBJ2-5, with 7 bases matching TRBD2. Germline CDR1 and CDR2: KGHSH and LQKENI. V was pared by 1 base and J by 7 bases, with 12 bases of the junction left unmatched. The length of the CDR3 is 16 residues. CDR3 DNA: TGTGCCAGCTCACCACGGGACCGGTCGCTAGCGGTGACCCAGTACTTC. Translation: CASSPRDRSLAVTQYF.

This rearrangement joins TRBV15 to TRBJ2-1, with 7 bases aligning to TRBD2. CDR1 and CDR2 (germline): LNHNV, YYDKDF (reference sequence). V dropped 1 base and J dropped 1; count of bases not matched to a gene: 4. There are 16 residues in the CDR3. The CDR3 is CATSRGLAASYNEQFF. The CDR3 DNA follows: TGTGCCACCAGCAGAGGTCTAGCGGCTTCCTACAATGAGCAGTTCTTC.

The chain uses TRBV2 and TRBJ1-6; D might be TRBD1 (6 bases). Trimming removed 2 bases at V and 10 bases at J, with 9 bases between. CDR3 length: 13 amino acids. Germline CDR1 is SNHLY and CDR2 is FYNNEI. The CDR3, as DNA: TGTGCCAGCAGTGAACAGGGGCGGTCACCCCTCCACTTT. Residues: CASSEQGRSPLHF.

The chain couples TRBV28 to TRBJ2-7; 14 nucleotides agree with TRBD2. Trimming cost V 6 bases and J 3 bases; bases outside gene matches: 22. The CDR3 sequence is 21 residues long. CDR1 MDHEN and CDR2 SYDVKM come from the germline V gene. The CDR3 here is CASSPYAAGTSGSRIFYEQYF. In DNA form, the CDR3 reads TGTGCCAGCAGCCCTTACGCTGCTGGGACTAGCGGGAGTCGAATCTTCTACGAGCAGTACTTC.

This chain connects TRBV5-1 to TRBJ2-7; perhaps TRBD1 as D (5 bases). Trimming took off 6 bases at V and 2 bases at J, with 12 bases between the two ends. CDR3 length: 13 residues. Germline CDR1 SGHRS, CDR2 YFSETQ. CDR3: CASKSGIAYEQYF. The CDR3 bases are TGCGCCAGCAAATCAGGGATTGCCTACGAGCAGTACTTC.

V is TRBV9 and J is TRBJ1-4, with unresolved D. V was trimmed by 0 bases and J by 4 bases, leaving 10 bases between them. The germline V gene encodes CDR1 SGDLS and CDR2 YYNGEE. This CDR3 has 15 residues. In DNA form, the CDR3 reads TGTGCCAGCAGCGTAGCTGCGACAAGTAATGAAAAACTGTTTTTT. This gives the protein CASSVAATSNEKLFF.

Only one count was recorded for this clone. V and J are TRBV5-1 and TRBJ1-1, with D unclear. Germline V gene sequence: CDR1 SGHRS, CDR2 YFSETQ. The CDR3 length is 12 residues. Deletions cut 4 bases from V and 6 bases from J, with 10 bases between. The CDR3 DNA reads TGCGCCAGCAGCCTGCCGAGTCCTGAAGCTTTCTTT. It translates to CASSLPSPEAFF.

The chain joins TRBV6-5 to TRBJ1-2; D is ambiguous. The CDR3 is 13 amino acids. Trimming stripped 2 bases from V and 1 base from J, with 5 bases between. Germline V gene lookup returns CDR1 MNHEY and CDR2 SVGAGI. The CDR3 here is CASSYGGNYGYTF. The CDR3 nucleotides are TGTGCCAGCAGTTACGGAGGTAACTATGGCTACACCTTC.

The chain employs TRBV7-2 and TRBJ2-7; D possibly corresponds to TRBD1 (7 bases). CDR1 and CDR2 from the germline V gene are SGHTA and FQGNSA. Trimming took off 5 bases at V and 7 bases at J, with 21 bases between the two ends. This CDR3 has 15 amino acids. CDR3 bases: TGTGCCAGCAGCAAACAGGGGACTCAGGGGTGGGAGCAGTACTTC. Translated, it gives CASSKQGTQGWEQYF. Variable domain in full (rest from reference TRBV7-2 and TRBJ2-7): GAGVSQSPSNKVTEKGKDVELRCDPISGHTALYWYRQSLGQGLEFLIYFQGNSAPDKSGLPSDRFSAERTGGSVSTLTIQRTQQEDSAVYLCASSKQGTQGWEQYFGPGTRLTVT.

This clone was recorded once. The gene calls are TRBV20-1 and TRBJ2-1, with 16 bases aligning to TRBD2. Trimming took 3 bases from V and 9 from J; bases not matched to a gene: 17. Germline CDR1 reads DFQATT; CDR2 reads SNEGSKA (reference sequence). The CDR3 has 19 amino acids. CDR3 sequence: CSASGGTSGRATLSSEQFF. The CDR3 nucleotides are TGCAGTGCTAGTGGGGGGACTAGCGGGAGGGCCACCCTCAGTAGTGAGCAGTTCTTC.

The chain joins TRBV7-2 to TRBJ1-2; D perhaps matches TRBD1 (5 bases). This CDR3 is 16 amino acids long. Per the germline V gene, CDR1 is SGHTA and CDR2 is FQGNSA. V lost 1 base to trimming and J lost 3 bases, with 15 bases between them. In DNA, the CDR3 is TGTGCCAGCAGCTTAGGGGTTCAGGGAATGCACTATGGCTACACCTTC. As protein: CASSLGVQGMHYGYTF.

The chain combines TRBV5-5 with TRBJ2-1, with D perhaps matching TRBD2 (6 bases). The CDR3 is 15 residues long. Germline loops: CDR1 SGHKS, CDR2 YYEKEE (reference sequence). V gave up 2 bases and J gave up 9 bases, with 18 bases separating them. This CDR3 is CASSFDQASRGEQFF. In nucleotides, the CDR3 is TGTGCCAGCAGCTTTGATCAAGCTTCGCGGGGTGAGCAGTTCTTC.

V usage is TRBV2 and J usage is TRBJ2-3; 12 bases fit TRBD2. The CDR3 is made up of 17 amino acids. CDR1 is SNHLY, CDR2 FYNNEI, per germline. V lost 6 bases, J lost 4 bases, and 11 bases stayed unmatched. In nucleotides, the CDR3 is TGTGCCAGCAGGATCACGTGGACTAGCGGGAAAGCAGATACGCAGTATTTT. Translating gives CASRITWTSGKADTQYF.

The chain couples TRBV18 to TRBJ2-7, with 9 bases identical to TRBD1. Trimming cost V 2 bases and J 0 bases; bases outside gene matches: 14. The CDR3 extends over 19 amino acids. Per germline, CDR1 KGHSH and CDR2 LQKENI. The CDR3 loop reads CASSPTPPHDRGSSYEQYF. DNA for the CDR3: TGTGCCAGCTCACCAACCCCCCCCCATGACAGGGGGAGCTCCTACGAGCAGTACTTC.

The chain is built from TRBV5-1 and TRBJ2-1; 7 bases are shared with TRBD2. Per germline, CDR1 SGHRS and CDR2 YFSETQ. The CDR3 covers 15 residues. After removal of 4 bases from V and 2 bases from J, the junction contained 6 bases not matched to a gene. CDR3 bases: TGCGCCAGCAGCCCGGGACTACCTCCCTACAATGAGCAGTTCTTC. It yields the protein CASSPGLPPYNEQFF.